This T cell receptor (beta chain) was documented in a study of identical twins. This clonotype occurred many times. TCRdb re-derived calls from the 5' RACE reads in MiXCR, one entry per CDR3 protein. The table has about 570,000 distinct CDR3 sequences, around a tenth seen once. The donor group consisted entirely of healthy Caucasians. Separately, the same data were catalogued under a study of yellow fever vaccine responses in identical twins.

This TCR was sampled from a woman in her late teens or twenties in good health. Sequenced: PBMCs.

CDR3 DNA sequence: TGTGCCAGCAGATTCGGACGGAATCAGCCCCAGCATTTT. It codes for CASRFGRNQPQHF. The chain uses TRBV2 and TRBJ1-5; D remains unclear. The CDR3 is made up of 13 amino acids. With 6 bases removed from V and 4 bases from J, the gap between germline ends came to 10 bases. Germline V gives CDR1 SNHLY, CDR2 FYNNEI.